This is a list of T cell receptor beta chains from one sample in a study of T cell changes during pregnancy in multiple sclerosis. Only in-frame clones appear in the TCRdb table, and some are missing; sequencing was by immunoSEQ multiplex PCR. This repertoire shows 60,000 to 75,000 clones, around 90% found once; its top ten account for approximately 1.5%. The sequences come from peripheral blood, collected in the second trimester of pregnancy. These receptors all come from a female donor in good health, enrolled as a control in a pregnancy study. The CDR3 runs from the conserved cysteine through the conserved F or W. Fields, in order: D gene, clone size, J gene, V gene, CDR3 DNA, CDR3 protein. A D gene is named only where the DNA matches it firmly. Clone size is not always given. Where it is, it says once, few, many or a class for expanded clones.

TRBD2	-	TRBJ2-7	TRBV10-3	TGTGCCATCAGTGAGCCTATCTTAGCGGGGGAGCAGTACTTC	CAISEPILAGEQYF
-	-	TRBJ2-3	TRBV29-1	TGCAGCGTTGAAGGGGAGCGGGGCACAGATACGCAGTATTTT	CSVEGERGTDTQYF
-	-	TRBJ2-7	TRBV6-4	TGTGCCAGCAGTCCTACCTACGAGCAGTACTTC	CASSPTYEQYF
-	-	TRBJ1-5	TRBV28	TGTGCCACCGAGAATAGCAATCAGCCCCAGCATTTT	CATENSNQPQHF
-	-	TRBJ2-1	TRBV5-1	TGCGCCAGCAGCTTTAGCTGGAATGAGCAGTTCTTC	CASSFSWNEQFF
-	medium-sized	TRBJ2-2	TRBV6-4	TGTGCCAGCAGTGACACGCTTGAGGCCGGGGAGCTGTTTTTT	CASSDTLEAGELFF
TRBD2	-	TRBJ2-1	TRBV18	TGTGCCAGCTCACCTTCCTCAGCGGGACCCAAGCAGTTCTTC	CASSPSSAGPKQFF
-	-	TRBJ1-1	TRBV15	TGTGCCATCAGCAGAGATCTGGCTAACACTGAAGCTTTCTTT	CAISRDLANTEAFF
TRBD1	-	TRBJ1-2	TRBV10-3	TGTGCCATCAGTGTTGACAGGGATAGTGGCTACACCTTC	CAISVDRDSGYTF
TRBD2	-	TRBJ2-1	TRBV28	TGTGCCAGCAGCCCTAGCGGGAGCTCCTACAATGAGCAGTTCTTC	CASSPSGSSYNEQFF
TRBD1	-	TRBJ1-1	TRBV6-1	TGTGCCAGCGGGTCGGGACAGAGGAACACTGAAGCTTTCTTT	CASGSGQRNTEAFF
TRBD1	once	TRBJ2-7	TRBV7-2	TGTGCCAGCAGCTTAGCCTTGGTACCGGGACAGACTTTAATCCATGGGATCTACGAGCAGTACTTC	CASSLALVPGQTLIHGIYEQYF
TRBD1	-	TRBJ2-2	TRBV4-1	TGCGCCAGCAGCCAACTGGGACAGGTCCTCACCGGGGAGCTGTTTTTT	CASSQLGQVLTGELFF
-	-	TRBJ1-1	TRBV28	TGTGCCAGCAGCCCCGCGGGCGGACGGGGCACTGAAGCTTTCTTT	CASSPAGGRGTEAFF
TRBD1	-	TRBJ2-2	TRBV4-1	TGCGCCAGCAGCTTACCCGGGACAGGGATCCGGGAGCTGTTTTTT	CASSLPGTGIRELFF
TRBD1	-	TRBJ2-7	TRBV11-2	TGTGCCAGCAGCCCTCCGGGACAGGGGAGTAACGAGCAGTACTTC	CASSPPGQGSNEQYF
TRBD1	-	TRBJ2-4	TRBV29-1	TGCAGCGTTGTGTGGACAGGGGGCGCCGGCAAAAACATTCAGTACTTC	CSVVWTGGAGKNIQYF
TRBD1	medium-sized	TRBJ1-5	TRBV28	TGTGCCAGCAGACCCAGGGGGGATAATCAGCCCCAGCATTTT	CASRPRGDNQPQHF
-	-	TRBJ1-2	TRBV14	TGTGCCAGCAGCCCCAGGCAGGGTTACTCTGGCTACACCTTC	CASSPRQGYSGYTF
TRBD2	-	TRBJ2-1	TRBV19	TGTGCCAGTAGCCCGCTAGCGGGAGCTCGGAATGAGCAGTTCTTC	CASSPLAGARNEQFF
TRBD2	-	TRBJ2-7	TRBV11-3	TGTGCCAGCAGCTTAGCGGGACTATCCTACGAGCAGTACTTC	CASSLAGLSYEQYF
-	-	TRBJ1-4	TRBV10-2	TGCGCCAGCAGTCCGCGCGCAACTAATGAAAAACTGTTTTTT	CASSPRATNEKLFF
TRBD1	-	TRBJ1-2	TRBV28	TGTGCCAGCAGCCCGGGACAGGGGGCGGGTGGCTACACCTTC	CASSPGQGAGGYTF
-	once	TRBJ2-3	TRBV14	TGTGCCAGCAGCCAAGCGCGGGCCGTAGATACGCAGTATTTT	CASSQARAVDTQYF
TRBD1	-	TRBJ2-7	TRBV28	TGTGCCAGCACACAGGGGTGGTACGAGCAGTACTTC	CASTQGWYEQYF